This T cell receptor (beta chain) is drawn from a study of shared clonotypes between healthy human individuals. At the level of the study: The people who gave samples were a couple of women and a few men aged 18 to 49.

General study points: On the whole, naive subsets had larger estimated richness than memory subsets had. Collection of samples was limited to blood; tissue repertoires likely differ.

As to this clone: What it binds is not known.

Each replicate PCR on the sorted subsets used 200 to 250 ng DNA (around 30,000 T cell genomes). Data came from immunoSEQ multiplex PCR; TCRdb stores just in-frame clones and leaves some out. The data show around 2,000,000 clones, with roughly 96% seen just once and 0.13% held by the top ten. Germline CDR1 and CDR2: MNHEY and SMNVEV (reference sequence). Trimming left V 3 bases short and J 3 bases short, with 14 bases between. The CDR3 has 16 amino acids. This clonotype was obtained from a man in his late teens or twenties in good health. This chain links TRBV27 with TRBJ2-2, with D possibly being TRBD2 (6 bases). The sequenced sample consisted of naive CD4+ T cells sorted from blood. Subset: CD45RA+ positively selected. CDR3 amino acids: CASSFGVGDYTGELFF. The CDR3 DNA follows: TGTGCCAGCAGTTTTGGGGTGGGGGACTACACCGGGGAGCTGTTTTTT.